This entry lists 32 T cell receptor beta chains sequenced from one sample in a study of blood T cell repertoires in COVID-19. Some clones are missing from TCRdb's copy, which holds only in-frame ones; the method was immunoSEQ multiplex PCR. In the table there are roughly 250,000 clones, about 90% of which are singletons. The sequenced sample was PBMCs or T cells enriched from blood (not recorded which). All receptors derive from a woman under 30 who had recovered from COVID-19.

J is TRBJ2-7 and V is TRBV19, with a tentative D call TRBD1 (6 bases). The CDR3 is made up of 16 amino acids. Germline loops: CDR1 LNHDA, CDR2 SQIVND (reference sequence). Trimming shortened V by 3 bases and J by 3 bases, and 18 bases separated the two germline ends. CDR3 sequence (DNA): TGTGCCAGTAGTATTCGAGCTCGTGGCAGGGGCTACGAGCAGTACTTC. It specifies CASSIRARGRGYEQYF.

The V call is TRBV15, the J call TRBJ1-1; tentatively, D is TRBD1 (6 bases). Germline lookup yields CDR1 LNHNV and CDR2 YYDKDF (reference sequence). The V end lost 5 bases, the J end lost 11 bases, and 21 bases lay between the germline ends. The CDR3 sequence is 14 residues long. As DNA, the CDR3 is TGTGCCACCAGCGCCCAAGGGGGGGGCCGGGCGGCTTTCTTT. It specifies CATSAQGGGRAAFF.

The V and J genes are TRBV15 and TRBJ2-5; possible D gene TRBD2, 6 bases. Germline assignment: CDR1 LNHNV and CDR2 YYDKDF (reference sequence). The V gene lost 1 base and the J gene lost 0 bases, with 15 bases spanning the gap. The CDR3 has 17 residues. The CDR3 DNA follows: TGTGCCACCAGCAGAGCTGTCACTAGCTTGTACCAAGAGACCCAGTACTTC. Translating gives CATSRAVTSLYQETQYF. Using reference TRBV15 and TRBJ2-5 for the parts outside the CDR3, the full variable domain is DAMVIQNPRYQVTQFGKPVTLSCSQTLNHNVMYWYQQKSSQAPKLLFHYYDKDFNNEADTPDNFQSRRPNTSFCFLDIRSPGLGDTAMYLCATSRAVTSLYQETQYFGPGTRLLVL.

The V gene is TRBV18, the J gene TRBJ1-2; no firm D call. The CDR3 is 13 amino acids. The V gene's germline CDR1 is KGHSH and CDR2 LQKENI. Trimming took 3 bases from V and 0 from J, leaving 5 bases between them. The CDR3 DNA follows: TGTGCCAGCTCACCTGCGACTAACTATGGCTACACCTTC. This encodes CASSPATNYGYTF. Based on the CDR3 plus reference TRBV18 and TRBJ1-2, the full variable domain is NAGVMQNPRHLVRRRGQEARLRCSPMKGHSHVYWYRQLPEEGLKFMVYLQKENIIDESGMPKERFSAEFPKEGPSILRIQQVVRGDSAAYFCASSPATNYGYTFGSGTRLTVV.

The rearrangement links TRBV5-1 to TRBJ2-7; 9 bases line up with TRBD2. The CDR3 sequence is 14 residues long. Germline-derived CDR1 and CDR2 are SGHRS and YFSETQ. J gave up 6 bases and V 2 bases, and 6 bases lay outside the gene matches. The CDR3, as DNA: TGCGCCAGCAGCTTTAGCGGGAGTAATGGCGAGCAGTACTTC. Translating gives CASSFSGSNGEQYF. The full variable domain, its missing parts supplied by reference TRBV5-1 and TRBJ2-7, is KAGVTQTPRYLIKTRGQQVTLSCSPISGHRSVSWYQQTPGQGLQFLFEYFSETQRNKGNFPGRFSGRQFSNSRSEMNVSTLELGDSALYLCASSFSGSNGEQYFGPGTRLTVT.

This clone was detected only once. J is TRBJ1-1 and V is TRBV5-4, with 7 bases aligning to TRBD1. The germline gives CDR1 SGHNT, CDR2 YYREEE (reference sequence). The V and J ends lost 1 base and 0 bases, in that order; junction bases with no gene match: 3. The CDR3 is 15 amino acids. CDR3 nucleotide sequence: TGTGCCAGCAGCTTGACAGGGGTCGTGAACACTGAAGCTTTCTTT. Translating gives CASSLTGVVNTEAFF.

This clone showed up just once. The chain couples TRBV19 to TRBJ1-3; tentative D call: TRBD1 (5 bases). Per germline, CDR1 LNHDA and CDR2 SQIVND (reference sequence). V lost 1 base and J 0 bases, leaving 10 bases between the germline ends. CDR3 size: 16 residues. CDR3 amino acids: CASSIGTPDSGNTIYF. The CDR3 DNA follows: TGTGCCAGTAGTATAGGGACACCGGACTCTGGAAACACCATATATTTT. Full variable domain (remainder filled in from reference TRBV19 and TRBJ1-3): DGGITQSPKYLFRKEGQNVTLSCEQNLNHDAMYWYRQDPGQGLRLIYYSQIVNDFQKGDIAEGYSVSREKKESFPLTVTSAQKNPTAFYLCASSIGTPDSGNTIYFGEGSWLTVV.

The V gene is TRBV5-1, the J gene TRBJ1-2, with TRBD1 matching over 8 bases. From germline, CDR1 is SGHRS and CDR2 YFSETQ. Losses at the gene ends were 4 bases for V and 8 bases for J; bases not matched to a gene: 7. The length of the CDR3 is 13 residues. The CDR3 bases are TGCGCCAGCAGCCCCGGACAGGGTCCGGGCTACACCTTC. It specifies CASSPGQGPGYTF.

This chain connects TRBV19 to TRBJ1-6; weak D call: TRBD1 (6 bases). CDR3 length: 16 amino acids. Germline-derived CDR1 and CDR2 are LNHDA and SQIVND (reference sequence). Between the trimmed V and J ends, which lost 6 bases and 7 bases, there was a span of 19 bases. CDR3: CASSSVPGVLNSPLHF. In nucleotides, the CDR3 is TGTGCCAGTAGCTCTGTGCCAGGGGTCTTGAATTCACCCCTCCACTTT.

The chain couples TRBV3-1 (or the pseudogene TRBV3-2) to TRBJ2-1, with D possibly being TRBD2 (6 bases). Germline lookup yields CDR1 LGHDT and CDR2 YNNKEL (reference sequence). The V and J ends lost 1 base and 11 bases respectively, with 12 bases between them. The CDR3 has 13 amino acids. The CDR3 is CASSQGRLAQQFF. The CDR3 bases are TGTGCCAGCAGCCAAGGTAGGCTAGCGCAGCAGTTCTTC.

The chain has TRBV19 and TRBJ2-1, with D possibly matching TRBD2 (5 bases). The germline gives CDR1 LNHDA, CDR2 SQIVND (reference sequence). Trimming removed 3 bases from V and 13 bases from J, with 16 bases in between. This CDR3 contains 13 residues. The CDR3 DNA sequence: TGTGCCAGTAGTATGTGGTTTCCGAGACTACAGTTCTTC. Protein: CASSMWFPRLQFF.

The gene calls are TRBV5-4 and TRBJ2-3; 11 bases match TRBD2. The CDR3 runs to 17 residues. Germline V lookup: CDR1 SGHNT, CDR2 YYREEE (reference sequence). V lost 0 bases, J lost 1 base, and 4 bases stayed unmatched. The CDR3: CASSLGLAGGRTDTQYF. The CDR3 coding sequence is TGTGCCAGCAGCTTGGGTCTAGCGGGGGGACGCACAGATACGCAGTATTTT.

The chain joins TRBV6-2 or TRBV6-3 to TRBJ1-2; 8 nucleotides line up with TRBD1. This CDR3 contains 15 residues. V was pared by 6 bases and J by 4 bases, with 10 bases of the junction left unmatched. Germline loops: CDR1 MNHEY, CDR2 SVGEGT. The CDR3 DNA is TGTGCCAGCAGCCACCGGGACAGGAAAACCTATGGCTACACCTTC. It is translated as CASSHRDRKTYGYTF.

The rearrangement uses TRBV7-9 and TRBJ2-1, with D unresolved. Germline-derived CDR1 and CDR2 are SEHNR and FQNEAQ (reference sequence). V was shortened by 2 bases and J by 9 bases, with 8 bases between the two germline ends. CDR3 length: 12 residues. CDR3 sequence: CASSLIQIEQFF. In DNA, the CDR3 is TGTGCCAGCAGCTTAATTCAGATTGAGCAGTTCTTC.

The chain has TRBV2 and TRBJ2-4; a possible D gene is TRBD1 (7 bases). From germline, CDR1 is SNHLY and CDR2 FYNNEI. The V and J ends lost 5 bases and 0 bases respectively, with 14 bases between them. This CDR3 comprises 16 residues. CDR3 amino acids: CASSSTGRLAKNIQYF. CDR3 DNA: TGTGCCAGCAGTTCGACAGGGAGGTTAGCCAAAAACATTCAGTACTTC. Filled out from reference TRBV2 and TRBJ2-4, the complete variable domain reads EPEVTQTPSHQVTQMGQEVILRCVPISNHLYFYWYRQILGQKVEFLVSFYNNEISEKSEIFDDQFSVERPDGSNFTLKIRSTKLEDSAMYFCASSSTGRLAKNIQYFGAGTRLSVL.

CDR3 protein: CAIRGTDPNQPQHF. The CDR3 nucleotides read TGTGCCATCAGAGGGACAGACCCCAATCAGCCCCAGCATTTT. The chain carries TRBV10-3 and TRBJ1-5, with TRBD1 matching over 7 bases. V was pared by 6 bases and J by 3 bases, with 5 bases of the junction left unmatched. The germline gives CDR1 ENHRY, CDR2 SYGVKD. CDR3 size: 14 residues.

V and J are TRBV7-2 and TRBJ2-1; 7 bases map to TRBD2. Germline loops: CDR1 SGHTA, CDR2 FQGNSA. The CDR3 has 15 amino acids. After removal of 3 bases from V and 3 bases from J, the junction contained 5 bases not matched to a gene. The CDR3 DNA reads TGTGCCAGCAGCTTCCCCGGGACTAACTACAATGAGCAGTTCTTC. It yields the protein CASSFPGTNYNEQFF.

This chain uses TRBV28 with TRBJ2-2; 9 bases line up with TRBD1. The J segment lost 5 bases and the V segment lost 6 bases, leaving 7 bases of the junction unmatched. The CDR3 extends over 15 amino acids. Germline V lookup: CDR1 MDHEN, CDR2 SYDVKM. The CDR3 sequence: CASSIVTGGTGELFF. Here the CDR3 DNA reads TGTGCCAGCAGCATAGTGACAGGGGGGACCGGGGAGCTGTTTTTT.

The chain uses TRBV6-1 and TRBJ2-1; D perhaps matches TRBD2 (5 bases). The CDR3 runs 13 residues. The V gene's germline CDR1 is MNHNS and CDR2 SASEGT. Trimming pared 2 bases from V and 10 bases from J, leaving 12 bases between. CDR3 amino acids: CASSESDRGEQFF. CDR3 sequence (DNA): TGTGCCAGCAGTGAATCAGATCGAGGGGAGCAGTTCTTC.

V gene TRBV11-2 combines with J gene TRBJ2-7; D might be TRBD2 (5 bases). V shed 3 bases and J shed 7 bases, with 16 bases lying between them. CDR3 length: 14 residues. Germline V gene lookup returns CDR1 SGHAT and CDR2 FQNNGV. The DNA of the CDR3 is TGTGCCAGCAGCTTGGCGGGCCTGGGATGGGAGCAGTACTTC. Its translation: CASSLAGLGWEQYF.

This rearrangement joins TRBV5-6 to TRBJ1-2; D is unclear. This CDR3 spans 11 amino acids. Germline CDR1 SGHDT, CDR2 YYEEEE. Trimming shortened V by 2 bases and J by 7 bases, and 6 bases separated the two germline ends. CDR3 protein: CASSFEVGYTF. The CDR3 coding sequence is TGTGCCAGCAGCTTCGAGGTTGGCTACACCTTC.

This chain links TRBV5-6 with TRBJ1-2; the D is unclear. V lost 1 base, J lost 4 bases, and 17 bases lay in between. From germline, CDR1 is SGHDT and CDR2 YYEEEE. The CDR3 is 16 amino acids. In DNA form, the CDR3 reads TGTGCCAGCAGCTTGTCTGGCAGGTATCACCTCTATGGCTACACCTTC. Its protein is CASSLSGRYHLYGYTF.

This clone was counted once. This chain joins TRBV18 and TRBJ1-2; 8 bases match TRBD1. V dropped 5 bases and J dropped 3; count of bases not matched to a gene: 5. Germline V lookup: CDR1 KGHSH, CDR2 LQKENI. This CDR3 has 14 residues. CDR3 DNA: TGTGCCAGCTCATCTACGACAGGGGACTATGGCTACACCTTC. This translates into CASSSTTGDYGYTF.

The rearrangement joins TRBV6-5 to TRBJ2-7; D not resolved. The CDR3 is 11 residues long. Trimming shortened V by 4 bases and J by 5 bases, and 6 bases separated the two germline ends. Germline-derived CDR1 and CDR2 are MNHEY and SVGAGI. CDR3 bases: TGTGCCAGCAGTTCATTAGACGAGCAGTACTTC. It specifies CASSSLDEQYF.

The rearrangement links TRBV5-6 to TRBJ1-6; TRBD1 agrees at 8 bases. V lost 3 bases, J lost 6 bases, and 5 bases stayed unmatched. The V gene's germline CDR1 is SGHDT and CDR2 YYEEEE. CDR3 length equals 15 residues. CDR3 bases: TGTGCCAGCAGCTCCGGACAGGGAACTAATTCACCCCTCCACTTT. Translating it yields CASSSGQGTNSPLHF.

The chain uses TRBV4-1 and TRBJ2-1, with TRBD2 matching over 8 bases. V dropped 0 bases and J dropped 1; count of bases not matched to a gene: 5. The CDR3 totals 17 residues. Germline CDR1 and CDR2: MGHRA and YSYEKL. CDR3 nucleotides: TGCGCCAGCAGCCAAGATTTCGGGAGGGCGTCCTACAATGAGCAGTTCTTC. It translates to CASSQDFGRASYNEQFF.

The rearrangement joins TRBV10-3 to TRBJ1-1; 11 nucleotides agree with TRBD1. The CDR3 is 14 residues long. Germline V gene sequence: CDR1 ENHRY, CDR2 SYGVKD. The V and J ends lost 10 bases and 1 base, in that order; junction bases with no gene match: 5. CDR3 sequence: CASGQGASNTEAFF. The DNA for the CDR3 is TGTGCCAGTGGACAGGGGGCTTCGAACACTGAAGCTTTCTTT.

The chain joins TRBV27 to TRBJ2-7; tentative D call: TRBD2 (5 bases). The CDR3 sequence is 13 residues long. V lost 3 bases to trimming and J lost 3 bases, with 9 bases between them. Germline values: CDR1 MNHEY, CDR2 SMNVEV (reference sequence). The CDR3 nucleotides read TGTGCCAGCAGTTTGTCTCGGGACTACGAGCAGTACTTC. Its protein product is CASSLSRDYEQYF.

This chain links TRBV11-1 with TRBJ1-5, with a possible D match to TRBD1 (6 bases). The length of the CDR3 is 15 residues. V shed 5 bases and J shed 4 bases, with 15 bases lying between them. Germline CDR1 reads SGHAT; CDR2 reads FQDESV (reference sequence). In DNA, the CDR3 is TGTGCCAGCAGCCTCTCCGTGGGACATAATCAGCCCCAGCATTTT. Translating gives CASSLSVGHNQPQHF.

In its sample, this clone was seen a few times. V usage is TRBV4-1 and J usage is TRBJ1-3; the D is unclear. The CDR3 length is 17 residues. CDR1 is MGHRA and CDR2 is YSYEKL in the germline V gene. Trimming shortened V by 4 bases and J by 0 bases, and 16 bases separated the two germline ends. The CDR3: CASSPIRGRGSGNTIYF. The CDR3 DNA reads TGCGCCAGCAGCCCCATACGTGGCAGAGGCTCTGGAAACACCATATATTTT.

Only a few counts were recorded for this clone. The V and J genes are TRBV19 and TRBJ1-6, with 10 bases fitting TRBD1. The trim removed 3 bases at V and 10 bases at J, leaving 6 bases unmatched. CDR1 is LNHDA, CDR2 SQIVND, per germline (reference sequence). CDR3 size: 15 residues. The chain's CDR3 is CASSIGGQGISPLHF. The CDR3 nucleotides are TGTGCCAGTAGTATTGGGGGACAGGGGATCTCACCCCTCCACTTT. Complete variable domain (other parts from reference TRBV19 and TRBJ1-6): DGGITQSPKYLFRKEGQNVTLSCEQNLNHDAMYWYRQDPGQGLRLIYYSQIVNDFQKGDIAEGYSVSREKKESFPLTVTSAQKNPTAFYLCASSIGGQGISPLHFGNGTRLTVT.

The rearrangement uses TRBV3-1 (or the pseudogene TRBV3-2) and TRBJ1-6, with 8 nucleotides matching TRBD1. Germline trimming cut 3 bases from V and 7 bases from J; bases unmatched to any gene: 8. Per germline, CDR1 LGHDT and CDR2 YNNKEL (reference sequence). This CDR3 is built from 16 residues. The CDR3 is CASSQATGATNSPLHF. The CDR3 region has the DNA TGTGCCAGCAGCCAGGCGACAGGGGCGACAAATTCACCCCTCCACTTT.